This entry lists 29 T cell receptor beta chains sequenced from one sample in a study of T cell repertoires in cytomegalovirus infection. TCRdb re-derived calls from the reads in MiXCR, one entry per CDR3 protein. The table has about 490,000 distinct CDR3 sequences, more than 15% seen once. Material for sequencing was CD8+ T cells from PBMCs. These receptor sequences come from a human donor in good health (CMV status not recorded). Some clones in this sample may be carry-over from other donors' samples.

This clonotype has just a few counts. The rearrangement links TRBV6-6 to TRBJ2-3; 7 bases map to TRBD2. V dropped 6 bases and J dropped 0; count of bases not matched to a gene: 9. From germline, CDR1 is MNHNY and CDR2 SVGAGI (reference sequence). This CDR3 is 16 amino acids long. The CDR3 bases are TGTGCCAGCAGAGGCCTGGGGGAGGGGAGCACAGATACGCAGTATTTT. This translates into CASRGLGEGSTDTQYF.

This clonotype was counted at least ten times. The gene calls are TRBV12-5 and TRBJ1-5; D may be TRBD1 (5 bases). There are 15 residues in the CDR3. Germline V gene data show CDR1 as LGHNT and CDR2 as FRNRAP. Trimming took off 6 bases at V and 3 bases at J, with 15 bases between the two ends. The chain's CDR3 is CASGPAGGLNQPQHF. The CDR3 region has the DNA TGTGCTAGTGGGCCGGCGGGGGGACTCAATCAGCCCCAGCATTTT.

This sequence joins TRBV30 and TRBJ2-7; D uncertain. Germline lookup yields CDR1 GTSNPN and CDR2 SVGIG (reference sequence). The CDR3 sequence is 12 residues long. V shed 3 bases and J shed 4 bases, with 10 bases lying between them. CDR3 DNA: TGTGCCTGGAGCCTGACGAGGTACGAGCAGTACTTC. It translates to CAWSLTRYEQYF. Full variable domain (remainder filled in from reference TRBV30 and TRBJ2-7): SQTIHQWPATLVQPVGSPLSLECTVEGTSNPNLYWYRQAAGRGLQLLFYSVGIGQISSEVPQNLSASRPQDRQFILSSKKLLLSDSGFYLCAWSLTRYEQYFGPGTRLTVT.

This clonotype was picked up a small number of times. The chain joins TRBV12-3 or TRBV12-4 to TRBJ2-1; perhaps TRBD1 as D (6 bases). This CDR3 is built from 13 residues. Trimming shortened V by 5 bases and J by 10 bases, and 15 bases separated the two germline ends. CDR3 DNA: TGTGCCAGCAGTCCCGACAGGCTCTCCGAGCAGTTCTTC. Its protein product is CASSPDRLSEQFF.

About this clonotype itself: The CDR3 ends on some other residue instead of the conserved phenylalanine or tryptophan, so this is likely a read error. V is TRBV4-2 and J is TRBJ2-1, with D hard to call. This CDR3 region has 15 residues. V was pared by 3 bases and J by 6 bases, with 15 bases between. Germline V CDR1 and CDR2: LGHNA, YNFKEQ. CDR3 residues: CASSQAESDPNEQFL. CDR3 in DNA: TGTGCCAGCAGCCAGGCTGAGTCTGACCCCAATGAGCAGTTCTTA.

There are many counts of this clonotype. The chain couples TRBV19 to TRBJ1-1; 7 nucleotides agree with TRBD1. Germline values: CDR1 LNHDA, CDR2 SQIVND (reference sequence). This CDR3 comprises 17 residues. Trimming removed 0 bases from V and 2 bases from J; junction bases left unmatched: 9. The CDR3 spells CASSIDLFGTDNTEAFF. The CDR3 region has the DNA TGTGCCAGTAGTATAGATCTGTTCGGGACAGATAACACTGAAGCTTTCTTT.

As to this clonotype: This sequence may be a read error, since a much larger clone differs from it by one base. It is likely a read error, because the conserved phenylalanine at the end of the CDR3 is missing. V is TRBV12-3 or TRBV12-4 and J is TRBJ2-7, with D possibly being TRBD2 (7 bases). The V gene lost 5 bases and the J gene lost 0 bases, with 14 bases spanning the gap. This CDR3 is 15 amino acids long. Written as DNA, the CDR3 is TGTGCCAGCAGTGTTGGCGGGGGCCTCTCCTACGAGCAGTACTTA. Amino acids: CASSVGGGLSYEQYL.

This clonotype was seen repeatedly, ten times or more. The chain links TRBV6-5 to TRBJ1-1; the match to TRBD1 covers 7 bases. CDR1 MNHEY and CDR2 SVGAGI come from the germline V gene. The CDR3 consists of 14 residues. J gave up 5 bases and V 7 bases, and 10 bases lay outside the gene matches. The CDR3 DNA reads TGTGCCAGCACCCTGACAGGGATACATACTGAAGCTTTCTTT. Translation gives CASTLTGIHTEAFF.

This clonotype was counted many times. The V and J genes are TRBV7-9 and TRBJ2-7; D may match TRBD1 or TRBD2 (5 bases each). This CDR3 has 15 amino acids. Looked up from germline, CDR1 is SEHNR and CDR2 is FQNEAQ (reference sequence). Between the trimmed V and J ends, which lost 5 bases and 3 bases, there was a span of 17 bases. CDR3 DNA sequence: TGTGCCAGCAGCCCCCCTGGGGGACCTCGCTACGAGCAGTACTTC. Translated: CASSPPGGPRYEQYF.

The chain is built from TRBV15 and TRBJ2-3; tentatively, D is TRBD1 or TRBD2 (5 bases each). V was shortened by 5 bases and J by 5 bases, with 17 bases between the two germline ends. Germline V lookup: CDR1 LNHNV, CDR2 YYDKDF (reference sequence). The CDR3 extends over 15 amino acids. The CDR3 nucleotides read TGTGCCACCAGCGGGCGCGAGGGGCTATTAGATACGCAGTATTTT. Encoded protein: CATSGREGLLDTQYF.

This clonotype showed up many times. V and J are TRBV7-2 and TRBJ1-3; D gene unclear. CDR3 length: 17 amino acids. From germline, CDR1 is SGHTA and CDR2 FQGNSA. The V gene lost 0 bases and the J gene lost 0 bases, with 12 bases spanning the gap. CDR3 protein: CASSLAPYPSSGNTIYF. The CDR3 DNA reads TGTGCCAGCAGCTTAGCTCCCTATCCGAGCTCTGGAAACACCATATATTTT.

CDR3 DNA: TGTGCCAGCAGCTCGACAGGGCCCGCAACTAATGAAAAACTGTTTTTT. It translates to CASSSTGPATNEKLFF. The chain joins TRBV7-9 to TRBJ1-4; 7 bases align to TRBD1. The V gene end was trimmed by 4 bases and the J gene end by 0 bases; junction bases not matched to a gene: 5. The length of the CDR3 is 16 residues. CDR1 is SEHNR and CDR2 is FQNEAQ in the germline V gene (reference sequence).

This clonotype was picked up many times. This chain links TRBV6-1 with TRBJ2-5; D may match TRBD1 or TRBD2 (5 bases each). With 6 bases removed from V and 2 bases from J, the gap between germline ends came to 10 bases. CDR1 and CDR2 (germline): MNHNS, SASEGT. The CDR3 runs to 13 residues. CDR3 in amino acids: CASRGTDQETQYF. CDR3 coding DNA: TGTGCCAGCAGGGGGACGGATCAAGAGACCCAGTACTTC.

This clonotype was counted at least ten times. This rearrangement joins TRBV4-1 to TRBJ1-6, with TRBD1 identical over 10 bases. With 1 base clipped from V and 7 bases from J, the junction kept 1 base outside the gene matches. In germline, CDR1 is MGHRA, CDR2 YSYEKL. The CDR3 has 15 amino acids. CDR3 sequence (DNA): TGCGCCAGCAGCCAAGGACAGGGGGCAAATTCACCCCTCCACTTT. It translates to CASSQGQGANSPLHF.

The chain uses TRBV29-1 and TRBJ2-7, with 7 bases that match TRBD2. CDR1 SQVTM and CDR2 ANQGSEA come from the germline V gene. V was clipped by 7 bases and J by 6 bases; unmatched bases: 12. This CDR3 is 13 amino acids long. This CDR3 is CSAASGLSREQYF. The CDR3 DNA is TGCAGCGCCGCATCGGGACTATCGCGCGAGCAGTACTTC.

This chain's CDR3 is CATLYRTSGGWDTQYF. DNA for the CDR3: TGTGCCACCCTCTACCGGACTAGCGGGGGCTGGGATACGCAGTATTTT. The genes are TRBV6-1 and TRBJ2-3; 13 bases are shared with TRBD2. The CDR3 length is 16 residues. Per the germline V gene, CDR1 is MNHNS and CDR2 is SASEGT. V lost 10 bases and J lost 6; bases outside the gene matches: 13.

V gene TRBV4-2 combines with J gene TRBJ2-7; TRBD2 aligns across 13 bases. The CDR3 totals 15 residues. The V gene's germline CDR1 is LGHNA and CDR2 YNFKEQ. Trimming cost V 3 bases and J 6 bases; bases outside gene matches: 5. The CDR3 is CASSQRLAGGGEQYF. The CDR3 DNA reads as TGTGCCAGCAGCCAGAGACTAGCGGGAGGAGGCGAGCAGTACTTC.

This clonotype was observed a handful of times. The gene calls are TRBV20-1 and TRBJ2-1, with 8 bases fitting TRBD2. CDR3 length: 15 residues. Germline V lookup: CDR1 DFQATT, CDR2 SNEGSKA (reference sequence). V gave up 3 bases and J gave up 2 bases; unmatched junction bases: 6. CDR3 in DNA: TGCAGTGCTAGTGTACTAGCGGCCCCCTACAATGAGCAGTTCTTC. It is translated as CSASVLAAPYNEQFF.

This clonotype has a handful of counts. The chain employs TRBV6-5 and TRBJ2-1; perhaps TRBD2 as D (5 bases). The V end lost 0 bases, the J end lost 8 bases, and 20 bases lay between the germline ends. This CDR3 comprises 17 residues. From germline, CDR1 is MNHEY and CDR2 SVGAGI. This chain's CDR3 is CASSYSRRLGGRDEQFF. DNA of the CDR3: TGTGCCAGCAGTTACTCTCGGAGGCTCGGAGGACGAGATGAGCAGTTCTTC.

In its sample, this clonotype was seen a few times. The chain's CDR3 is CASSAVGEQYF. CDR3 nucleotides: TGTGCCAGCAGCGCGGTGGGCGAGCAGTACTTC. This chain links TRBV7-6 with TRBJ2-7; no definite D call. The CDR3 has 11 residues. The V end lost 5 bases, the J end lost 6 bases, and 8 bases lay between the germline ends. CDR1 is SGHVS and CDR2 is FNYEAQ in the germline V gene.

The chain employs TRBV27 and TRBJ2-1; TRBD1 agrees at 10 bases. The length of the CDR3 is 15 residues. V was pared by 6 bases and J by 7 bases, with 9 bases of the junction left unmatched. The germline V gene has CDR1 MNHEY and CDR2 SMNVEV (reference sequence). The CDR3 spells CASSLWGQGLNEQFF. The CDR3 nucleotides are TGTGCCAGCAGCCTCTGGGGACAGGGGTTGAATGAGCAGTTCTTC.

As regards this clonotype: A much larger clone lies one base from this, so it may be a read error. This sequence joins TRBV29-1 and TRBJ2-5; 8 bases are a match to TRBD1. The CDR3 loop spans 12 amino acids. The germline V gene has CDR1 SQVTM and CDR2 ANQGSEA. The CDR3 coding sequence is TGCAGCGGACAGGGGAACCAAGAGACCCCGTACTTC. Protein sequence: CSGQGNQETPYF.

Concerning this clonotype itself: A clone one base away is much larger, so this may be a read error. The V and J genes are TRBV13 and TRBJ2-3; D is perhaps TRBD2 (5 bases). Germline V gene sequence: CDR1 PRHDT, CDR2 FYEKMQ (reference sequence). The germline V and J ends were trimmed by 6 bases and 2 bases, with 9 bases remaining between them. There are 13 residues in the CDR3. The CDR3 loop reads CASRLGFTDTQYF. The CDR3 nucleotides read TGTGCCAGCAGACTAGGTTTCACAGATACGCAGTATTTT.

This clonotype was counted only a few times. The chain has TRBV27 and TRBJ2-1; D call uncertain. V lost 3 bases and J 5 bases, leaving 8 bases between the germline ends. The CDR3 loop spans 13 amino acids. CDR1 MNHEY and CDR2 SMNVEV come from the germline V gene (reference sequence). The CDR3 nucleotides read TGTGCCAGCAGTTTTTACAGAGACAATGAGCAGTTCTTC. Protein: CASSFYRDNEQFF.

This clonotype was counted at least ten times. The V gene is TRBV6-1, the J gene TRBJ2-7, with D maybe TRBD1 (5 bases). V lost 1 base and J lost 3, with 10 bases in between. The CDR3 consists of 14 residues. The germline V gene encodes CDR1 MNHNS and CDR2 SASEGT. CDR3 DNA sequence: TGTGCCAGCAGTGAAGTGCGAGACAGCTACGAGCAGTACTTC. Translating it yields CASSEVRDSYEQYF.

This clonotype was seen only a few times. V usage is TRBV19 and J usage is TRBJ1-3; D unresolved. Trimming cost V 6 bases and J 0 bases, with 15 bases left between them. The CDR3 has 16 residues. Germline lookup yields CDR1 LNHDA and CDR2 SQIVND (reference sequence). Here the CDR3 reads CASRPRDPSSGNTIYF. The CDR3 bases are TGTGCCAGTAGGCCTCGCGATCCTAGCTCTGGAAACACCATATATTTT.

The CDR3 region has the DNA TGTGCCAGCACCGCAGGAAACACCATATATTTT. Its translation: CASTAGNTIYF. This chain uses TRBV12-3 or TRBV12-4 with TRBJ1-3; D uncertain. This CDR3 region has 11 residues. Trimming removed 7 bases at V and 4 bases at J, with 5 bases between.

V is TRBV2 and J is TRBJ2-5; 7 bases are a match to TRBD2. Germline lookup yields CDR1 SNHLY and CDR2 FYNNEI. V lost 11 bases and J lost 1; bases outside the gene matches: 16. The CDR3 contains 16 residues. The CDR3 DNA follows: TGTGCCCTGCTGAGGGCGAGAGCGGGGCCCCAAGAGACCCAGTACTTC. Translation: CALLRARAGPQETQYF.

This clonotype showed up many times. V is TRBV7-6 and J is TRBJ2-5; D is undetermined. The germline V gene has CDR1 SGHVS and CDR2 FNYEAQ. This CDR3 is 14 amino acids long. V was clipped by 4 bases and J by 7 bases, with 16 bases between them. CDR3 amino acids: CASSSPSTPVTQYF. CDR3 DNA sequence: TGTGCCAGCAGCTCCCCCTCTACCCCAGTGACCCAGTACTTC.